This T cell receptor (beta chain) was obtained from a study of T cells in Graves' hyperthyroidism and ophthalmopathy. Stability of Graves' hyperthyroidism was defined as absent ophthalmopathy progression within 18 months. The authors obtained PBMCs from roughly 10 ml of fresh peripheral blood. On this clonotype: Its antigen is still unknown.

Germline lookup yields CDR1 SGDLS and CDR2 YYNGEE. V dropped 0 bases and J dropped 4; count of bases not matched to a gene: 7. This CDR3 has 16 amino acids. RNA transcripts were the template for amplifying TCR beta CDR3 regions. The TCR CDR3 first-round RT-PCR relied on the HTBI primer set. TCRdb independently ran MiXCR on the multiplex PCR reads; one entry per CDR3 protein. Altogether fewer than 650,000 distinct CDR3 sequences are present, about 14% being singletons, with the ten largest covering approximately 15%. Study findings and constraints: Before onset, by a median of around 6.4 months, the model predicted ophthalmopathy.

What was sequenced was blood. The chain uses TRBV9 and TRBJ2-5, with 9 bases aligning to TRBD2. This TCR was recovered from a woman aged 40 to 49 with Graves' hyperthyroidism. CDR3: CASSVEAGGLGETQYF. The CDR3 nucleotides are TGTGCCAGCAGCGTAGAAGCGGGAGGTTTGGGAGAGACCCAGTACTTC.